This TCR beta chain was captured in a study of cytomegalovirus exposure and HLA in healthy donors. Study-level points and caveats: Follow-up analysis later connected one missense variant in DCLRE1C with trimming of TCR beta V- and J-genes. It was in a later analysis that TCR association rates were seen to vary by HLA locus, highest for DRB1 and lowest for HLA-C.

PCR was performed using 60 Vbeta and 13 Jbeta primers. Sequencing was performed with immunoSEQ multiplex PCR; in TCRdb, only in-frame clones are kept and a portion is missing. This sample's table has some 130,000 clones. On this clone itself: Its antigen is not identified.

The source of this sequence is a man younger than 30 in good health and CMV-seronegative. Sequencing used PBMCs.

The CDR3 loop is CASSVNTQTPNEQYF. The CDR3 bases are TGTGCCAGTAGTGTCAATACACAAACCCCCAACGAGCAGTACTTC. V is TRBV19 and J is TRBJ2-7; D is undetermined. This CDR3 is 15 amino acids long. V was pared by 5 bases and J by 5 bases, with 19 bases between. The germline gives CDR1 LNHDA, CDR2 SQIVND (reference sequence).